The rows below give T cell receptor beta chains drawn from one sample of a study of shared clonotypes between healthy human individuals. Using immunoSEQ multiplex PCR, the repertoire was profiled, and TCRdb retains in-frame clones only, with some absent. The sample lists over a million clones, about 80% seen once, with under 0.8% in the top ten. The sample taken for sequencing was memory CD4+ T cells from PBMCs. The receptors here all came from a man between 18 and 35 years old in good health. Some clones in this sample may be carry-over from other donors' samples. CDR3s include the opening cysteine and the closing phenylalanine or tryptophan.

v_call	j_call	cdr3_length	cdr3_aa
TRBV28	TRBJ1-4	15	CASSLGGQGAEKLFF
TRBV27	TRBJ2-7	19	CASSSNVGTGGSSPYEQYF
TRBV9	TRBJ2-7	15	CASSVSGQGDDEQYF
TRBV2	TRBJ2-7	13	CAGRDRVVSEQYF
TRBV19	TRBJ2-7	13	CASTGAGAYEQYF
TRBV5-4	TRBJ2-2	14	CASSLNSYTGELFF
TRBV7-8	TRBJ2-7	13	CASSLGGTHEQYF
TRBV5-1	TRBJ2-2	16	CASSLSVAGVTGELFF
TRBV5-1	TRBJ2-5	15	CASSPLGGLEETQYF
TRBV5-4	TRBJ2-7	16	CASSLGGQGREYEQYF
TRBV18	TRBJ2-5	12	CASSTTEGTQYF
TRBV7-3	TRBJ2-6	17	CASSPRLGQSGANVLTF
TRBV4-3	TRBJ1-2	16	CASSQYGTVTNYGYTF
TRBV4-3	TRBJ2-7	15	CASSQSLAGTGEQYF
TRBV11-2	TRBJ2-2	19	CASSHHKSTGLAASGELFF